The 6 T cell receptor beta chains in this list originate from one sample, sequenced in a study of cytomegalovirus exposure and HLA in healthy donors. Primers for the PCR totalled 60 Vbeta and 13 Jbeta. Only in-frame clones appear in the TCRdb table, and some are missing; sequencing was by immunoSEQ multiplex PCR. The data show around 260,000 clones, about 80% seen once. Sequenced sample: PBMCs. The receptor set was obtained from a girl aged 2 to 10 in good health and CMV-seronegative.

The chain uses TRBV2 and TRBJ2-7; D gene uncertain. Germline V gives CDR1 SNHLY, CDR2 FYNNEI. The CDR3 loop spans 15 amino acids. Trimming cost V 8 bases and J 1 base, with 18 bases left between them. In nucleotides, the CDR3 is TGTGCCAGCCGAATTTTGGTAGCCGATTCCTACGAGCAGTACTTC. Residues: CASRILVADSYEQYF.

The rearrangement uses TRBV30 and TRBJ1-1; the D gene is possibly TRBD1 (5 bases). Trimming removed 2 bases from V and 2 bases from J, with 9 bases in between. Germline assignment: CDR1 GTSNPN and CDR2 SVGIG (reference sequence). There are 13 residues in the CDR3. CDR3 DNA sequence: TGTGCCTGGAGTACGACAGAAAACACTGAAGCTTTCTTT. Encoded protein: CAWSTTENTEAFF.

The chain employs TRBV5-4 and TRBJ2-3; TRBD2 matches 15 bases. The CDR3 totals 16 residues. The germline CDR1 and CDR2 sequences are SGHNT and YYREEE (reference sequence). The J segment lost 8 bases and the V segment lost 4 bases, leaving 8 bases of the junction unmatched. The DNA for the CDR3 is TGTGCCAGCAGCCAGGGACTAGCGGGGGGTAATAGTACGCAGTATTTT. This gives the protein CASSQGLAGGNSTQYF.

This CDR3 reads CASSQAGDRGNSPLHF. Here the CDR3 DNA reads TGCGCCAGCAGCCAAGCCGGGGACAGGGGGAATTCACCCCTCCACTTT. This chain links TRBV4-1 with TRBJ1-6, with 11 bases aligning to TRBD1. V trimming: 1 base; J trimming: 7 bases; junction bases outside the gene matches: 3. CDR3 size: 16 residues. The germline V gene has CDR1 MGHRA and CDR2 YSYEKL.

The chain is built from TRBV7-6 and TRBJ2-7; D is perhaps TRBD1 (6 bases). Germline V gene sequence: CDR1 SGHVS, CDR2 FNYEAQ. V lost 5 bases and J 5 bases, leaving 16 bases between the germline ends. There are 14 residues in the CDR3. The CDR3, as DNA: TGTGCCAGCAGCCCCCTAGACAGGCCGAACGAGCAGTACTTC. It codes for CASSPLDRPNEQYF.

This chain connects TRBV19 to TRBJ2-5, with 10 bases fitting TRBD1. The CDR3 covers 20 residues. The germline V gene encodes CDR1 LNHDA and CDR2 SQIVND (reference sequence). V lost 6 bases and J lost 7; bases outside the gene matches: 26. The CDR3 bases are TGTGCCAGTAGCTCCGCTTTCCGGGACAGGGGATCGGCCTTGTCAGGGACCCAGTACTTC. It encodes CASSSAFRDRGSALSGTQYF.